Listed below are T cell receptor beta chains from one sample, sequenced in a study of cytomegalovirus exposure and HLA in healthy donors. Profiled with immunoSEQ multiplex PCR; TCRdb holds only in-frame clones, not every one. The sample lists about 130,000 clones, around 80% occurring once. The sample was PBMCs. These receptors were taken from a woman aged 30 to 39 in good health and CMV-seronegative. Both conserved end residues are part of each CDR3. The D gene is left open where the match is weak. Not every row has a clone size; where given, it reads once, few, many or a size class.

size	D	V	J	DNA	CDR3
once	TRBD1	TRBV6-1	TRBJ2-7	TGTGCCAGCACCTATGACAGGGTAAACGAGCAGTACTTC	CASTYDRVNEQYF
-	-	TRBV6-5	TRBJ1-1	TGTGCCAGCAGTTATGGCAGAAACACTGAAGCTTTCTTT	CASSYGRNTEAFF
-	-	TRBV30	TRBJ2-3	TGTGCCTGGAGCAACTGGGATACGCAGTATTTT	CAWSNWDTQYF
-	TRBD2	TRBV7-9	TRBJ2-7	TGTGCCAGCAGCTTAGCTGCGGGAGAAGCCTACGAGCAGTACTTC	CASSLAAGEAYEQYF
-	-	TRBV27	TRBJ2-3	TGTGCCAGCAGTTTCGGAGGTTCTAGCACAGATACGCAGTATTTT	CASSFGGSSTDTQYF
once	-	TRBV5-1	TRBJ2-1	TGCGCCAGCAGCCAGGGAGGAAACAATGAGCAGTTCTTC	CASSQGGNNEQFF
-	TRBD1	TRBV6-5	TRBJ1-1	TGTGCCAGCAGTTATATGACAGGGGCCTTCACTGAAGCTTTCTTT	CASSYMTGAFTEAFF
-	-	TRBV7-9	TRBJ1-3	TGTGCCAGCAGCCTCTCCGAGGGAAACACCATATATTTT	CASSLSEGNTIYF
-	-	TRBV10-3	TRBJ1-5	TGTGCCATCAGTGACAGGGGCAATCAGCCCCAGCATTTT	CAISDRGNQPQHF
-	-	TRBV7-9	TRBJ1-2	TGTGCCAGCAGCTTGGGGGGGGTTTTTGCCTATGGCTACACCTTC	CASSLGGVFAYGYTF
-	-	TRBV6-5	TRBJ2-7	TGTGCCAGCAGTGGTAACTCCTACGAGCAGTACTTC	CASSGNSYEQYF
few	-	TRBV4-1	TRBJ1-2	TGCGCCAGCAGCCCGACGGGGTACTATGGCTACACCTTC	CASSPTGYYGYTF
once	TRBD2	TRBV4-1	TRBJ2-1	TGCGCCAGCAGCCAAGGGACTAGCCTCAATGAGCAGTTCTTC	CASSQGTSLNEQFF
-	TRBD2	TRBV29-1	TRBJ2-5	TGCAGCGTTGAGAAACTAGCGGGGGGACGAGGAGAGACCCAGTACTTC	CSVEKLAGGRGETQYF
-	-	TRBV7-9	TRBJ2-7	TGTGCCAGCAGCTTAACCGGCGTCCCGGAGTACGAGCAGTACTTC	CASSLTGVPEYEQYF
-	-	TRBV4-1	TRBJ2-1	TGCGCCAGCAGCCAATGGGGCGGATCCTCCTACAATGAGCAGTTCTTC	CASSQWGGSSYNEQFF
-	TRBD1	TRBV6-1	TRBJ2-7	TGTGCCAGCAGCCAGGGACAGGGAACCTCCTACGAGCAGTACTTC	CASSQGQGTSYEQYF
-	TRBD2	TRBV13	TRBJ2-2	TGTGCCAGCAGCCAACTAGCGGGAGTGACCGGGGAGCTGTTTTTT	CASSQLAGVTGELFF
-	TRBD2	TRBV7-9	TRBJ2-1	TGTGCCAGCAGCTTATCCCGAGTAGCGGGAACCTACAATGAGCAGTTCTTC	CASSLSRVAGTYNEQFF
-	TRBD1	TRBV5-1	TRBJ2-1	TGCGCCAGCAGCTTGGTGGTCGGACAGGGGCCCAGGGAGCAGTTCTTC	CASSLVVGQGPREQFF
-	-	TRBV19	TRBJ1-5	TGTGCCACCGGACTGAATAGCAATCAGCCCCAGCATTTT	CATGLNSNQPQHF
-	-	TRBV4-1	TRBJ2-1	TGCGCCAGCAGCCAAGTACCGGAGGACTTGAACTACAATGAGCAGTTCTTC	CASSQVPEDLNYNEQFF
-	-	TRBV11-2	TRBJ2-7	TGTGCCAGCAGCTTAACAGGAAATTCCGGCGAGCAGTACTTC	CASSLTGNSGEQYF
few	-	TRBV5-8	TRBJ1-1	TGTGCCAGCAGCTTGGAGGCAGCGACTGGGGAAGCTTTCTTT	CASSLEAATGEAFF
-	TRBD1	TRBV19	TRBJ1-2	TGTGCCAGTAGCCCCGGGTGGGGGACAGACTATGGCTACACCTTC	CASSPGWGTDYGYTF
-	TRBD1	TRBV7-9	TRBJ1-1	TGTGCCAGCAGCAGAGACAGGGGCCTGTGGGGGATGAACACTGAAGCTTTCTTT	CASSRDRGLWGMNTEAFF
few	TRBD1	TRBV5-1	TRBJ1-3	TGCGCCAGCAGCTTTTTTTCAGGGGGCGCAGGAAACACCATATATTTT	CASSFFSGGAGNTIYF
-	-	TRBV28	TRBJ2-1	TGTGCCAGCAGTTTTTCGGGGGGCGGAGAGCAGTTCTTC	CASSFSGGGEQFF
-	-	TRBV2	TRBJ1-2	TGTGCCACAACAGGGATCGTTCCCTTC	CATTGIVPF
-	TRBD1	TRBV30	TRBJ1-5	TGTGCCTCCGGGACAGGGGTGAATCAGCCCCAGCATTTT	CASGTGVNQPQHF
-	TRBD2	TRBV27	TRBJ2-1	TGTGCCAGCAGTTTATTACTAGCGGGAGGGCCGCATGAGCAGTTCTTC	CASSLLLAGGPHEQFF
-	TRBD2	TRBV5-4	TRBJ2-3	TGTGCCAGCAGATTAGCGGGAGGGAGGGATACGCAGTATTTT	CASRLAGGRDTQYF